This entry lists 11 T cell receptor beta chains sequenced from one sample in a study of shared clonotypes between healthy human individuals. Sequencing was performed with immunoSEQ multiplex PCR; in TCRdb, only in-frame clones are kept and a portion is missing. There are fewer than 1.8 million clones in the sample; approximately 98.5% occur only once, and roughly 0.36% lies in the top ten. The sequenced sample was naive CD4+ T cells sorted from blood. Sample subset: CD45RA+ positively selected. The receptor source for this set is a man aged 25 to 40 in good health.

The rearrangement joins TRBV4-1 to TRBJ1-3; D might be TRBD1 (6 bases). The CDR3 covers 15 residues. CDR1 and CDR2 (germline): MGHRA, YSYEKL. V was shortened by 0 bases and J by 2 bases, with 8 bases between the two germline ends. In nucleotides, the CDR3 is TGCGCCAGCAGCCAAGAAGGGGGTACTGGAAACACCATATATTTT. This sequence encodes CASSQEGGTGNTIYF.

The CDR3 DNA reads as TGTGCCAGCTCCCGGACAGCCGATAGCAATCAGCCCCAGCATTTT. It codes for CASSRTADSNQPQHF. The chain couples TRBV18 to TRBJ1-5, with D possibly being TRBD1 (6 bases). The ends were cut back, 6 bases at V and 0 bases at J, with 12 bases in the middle. This CDR3 spans 15 amino acids. Germline CDR1 and CDR2: KGHSH and LQKENI.

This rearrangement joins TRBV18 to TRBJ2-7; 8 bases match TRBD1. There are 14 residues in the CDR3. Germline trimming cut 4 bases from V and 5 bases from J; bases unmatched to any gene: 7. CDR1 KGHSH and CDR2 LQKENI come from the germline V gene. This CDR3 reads CASSHIRDRNEQYF. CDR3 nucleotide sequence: TGTGCCAGCTCACATATCCGGGACAGGAACGAGCAGTACTTC.

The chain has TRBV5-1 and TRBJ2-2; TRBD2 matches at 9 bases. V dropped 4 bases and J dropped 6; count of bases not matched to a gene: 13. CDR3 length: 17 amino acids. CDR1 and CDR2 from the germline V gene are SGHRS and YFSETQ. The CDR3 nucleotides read TGCGCCAGCAGCCCTTTCAGAGCGGGAGGCCCCCCCGGGGAGCTGTTTTTT. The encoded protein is CASSPFRAGGPPGELFF.

The CDR3 loop reads CASSLGAGGNEQFF. The DNA of the CDR3 is TGTGCCAGCAGCTTAGGGGCAGGGGGGAATGAGCAGTTCTTC. The chain links TRBV11-3 to TRBJ2-1; maybe TRBD1 (7 bases). Deletions cut 1 base from V and 7 bases from J, with 11 bases between. This CDR3 is 14 amino acids long. The germline V gene encodes CDR1 SGHNT and CDR2 YENEEA.

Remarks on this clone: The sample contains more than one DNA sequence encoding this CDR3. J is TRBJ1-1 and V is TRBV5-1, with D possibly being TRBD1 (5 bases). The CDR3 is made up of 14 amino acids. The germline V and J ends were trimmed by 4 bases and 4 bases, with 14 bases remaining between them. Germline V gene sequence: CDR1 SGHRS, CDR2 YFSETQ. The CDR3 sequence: CASSVGTLGTEAFF. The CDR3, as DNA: TGCGCCAGCAGCGTTGGGACCTTAGGCACTGAAGCTTTCTTT.

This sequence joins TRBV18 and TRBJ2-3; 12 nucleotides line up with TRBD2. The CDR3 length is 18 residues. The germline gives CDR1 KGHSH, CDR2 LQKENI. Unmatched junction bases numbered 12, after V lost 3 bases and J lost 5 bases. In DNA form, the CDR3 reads TGTGCCAGCTCACCCATTATCCTAGCGGGAGGGCATAGAGATACGCAGTATTTT. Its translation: CASSPIILAGGHRDTQYF.

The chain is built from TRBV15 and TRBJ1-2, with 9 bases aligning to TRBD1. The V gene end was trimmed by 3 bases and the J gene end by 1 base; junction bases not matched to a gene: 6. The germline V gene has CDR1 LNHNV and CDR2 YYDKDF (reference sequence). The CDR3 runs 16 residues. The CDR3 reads CATSRDRGAINYGYTF. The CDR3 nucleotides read TGTGCCACCAGCAGGGACAGGGGCGCTATTAACTATGGCTACACCTTC. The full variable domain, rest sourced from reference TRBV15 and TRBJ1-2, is DAMVIQNPRYQVTQFGKPVTLSCSQTLNHNVMYWYQQKSSQAPKLLFHYYDKDFNNEADTPDNFQSRRPNTSFCFLDIRSPGLGDTAMYLCATSRDRGAINYGYTFGSGTRLTVV.

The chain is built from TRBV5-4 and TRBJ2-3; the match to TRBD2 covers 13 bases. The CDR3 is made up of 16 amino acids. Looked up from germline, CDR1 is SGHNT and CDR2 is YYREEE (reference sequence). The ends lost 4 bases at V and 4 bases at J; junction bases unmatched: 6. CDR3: CASSGGLAGISDTQYF. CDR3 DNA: TGTGCCAGCAGCGGGGGACTAGCGGGAATATCAGATACGCAGTATTTT. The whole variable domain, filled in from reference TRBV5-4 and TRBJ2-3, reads ETGVTQSPTHLIKTRGQQVTLRCSSQSGHNTVSWYQQALGQGPQFIFQYYREEENGRGNFPPRFSGLQFPNYSSELNVNALELDDSALYLCASSGGLAGISDTQYFGPGTRLTVL.

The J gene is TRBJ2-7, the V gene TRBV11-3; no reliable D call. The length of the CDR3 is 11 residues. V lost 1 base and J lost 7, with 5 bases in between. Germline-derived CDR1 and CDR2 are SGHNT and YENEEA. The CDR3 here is CASSLGEEQYF. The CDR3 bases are TGTGCCAGCAGCTTAGGAGAGGAGCAGTACTTC.

In nucleotides, the CDR3 is TGTGCCAGCAGTCCCCGGACACCGCTAAGCTCTGGGGCCAACGTCCTGACTTTC. Amino acids: CASSPRTPLSSGANVLTF. The gene calls are TRBV2 and TRBJ2-6; D is possibly TRBD1 (5 bases). Trimming pared 5 bases from V and 0 bases from J, leaving 17 bases between. CDR1 and CDR2 from the germline V gene are SNHLY and FYNNEI. This CDR3 spans 18 amino acids.